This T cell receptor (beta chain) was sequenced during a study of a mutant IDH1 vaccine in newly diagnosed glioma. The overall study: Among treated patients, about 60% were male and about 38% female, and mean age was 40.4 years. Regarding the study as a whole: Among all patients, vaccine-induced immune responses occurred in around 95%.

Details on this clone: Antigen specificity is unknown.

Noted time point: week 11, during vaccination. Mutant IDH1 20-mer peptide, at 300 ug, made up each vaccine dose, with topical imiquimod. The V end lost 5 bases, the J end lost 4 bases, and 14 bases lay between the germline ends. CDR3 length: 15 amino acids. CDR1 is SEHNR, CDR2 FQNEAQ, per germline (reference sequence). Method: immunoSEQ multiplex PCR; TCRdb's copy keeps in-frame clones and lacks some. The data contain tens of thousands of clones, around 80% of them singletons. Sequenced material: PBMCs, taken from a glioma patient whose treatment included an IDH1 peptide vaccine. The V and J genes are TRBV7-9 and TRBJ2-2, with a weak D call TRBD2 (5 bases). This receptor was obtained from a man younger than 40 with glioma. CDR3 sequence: CASSTDSITTGELFF. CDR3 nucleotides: TGTGCCAGCAGCACGGACTCGATCACCACCGGGGAGCTGTTTTTT.